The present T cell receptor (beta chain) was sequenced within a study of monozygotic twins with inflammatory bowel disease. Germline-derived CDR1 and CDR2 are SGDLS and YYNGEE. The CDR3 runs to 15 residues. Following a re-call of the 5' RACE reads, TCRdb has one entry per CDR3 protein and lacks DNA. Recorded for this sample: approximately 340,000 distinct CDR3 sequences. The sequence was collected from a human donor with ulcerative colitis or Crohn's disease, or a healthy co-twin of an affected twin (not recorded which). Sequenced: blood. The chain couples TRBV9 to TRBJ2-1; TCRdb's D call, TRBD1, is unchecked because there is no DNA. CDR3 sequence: CASSVQGDFYNEQFF. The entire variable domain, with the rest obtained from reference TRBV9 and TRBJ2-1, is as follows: DSGVTQTPKHLITATGQRVTLRCSPRSGDLSVYWYQQSLDQGLQFLIQYYNGEERAKGNILERFSAQQFPDLHSELNLSSLELGDSALYFCASSVQGDFYNEQFFGPGTRLTVL.